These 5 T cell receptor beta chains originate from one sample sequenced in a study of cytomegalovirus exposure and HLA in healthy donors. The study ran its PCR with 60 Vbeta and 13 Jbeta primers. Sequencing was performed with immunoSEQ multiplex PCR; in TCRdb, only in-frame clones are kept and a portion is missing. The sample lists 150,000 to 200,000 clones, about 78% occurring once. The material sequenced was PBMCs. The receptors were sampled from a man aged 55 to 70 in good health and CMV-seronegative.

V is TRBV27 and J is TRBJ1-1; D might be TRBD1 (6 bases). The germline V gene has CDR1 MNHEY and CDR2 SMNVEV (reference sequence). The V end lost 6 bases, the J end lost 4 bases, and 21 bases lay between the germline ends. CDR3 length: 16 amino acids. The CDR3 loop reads CASSPTGIVGGTEAFF. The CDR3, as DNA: TGTGCCAGCAGCCCAACAGGGATAGTTGGGGGCACTGAAGCTTTCTTT.

CDR3 nucleotide sequence: TGCAGCGTTATCCCCCCGGGAGAGACCCAGTACTTC. Its translation: CSVIPPGETQYF. This sequence joins TRBV29-1 and TRBJ2-5; D uncertain. Deletions cut 5 bases from V and 4 bases from J, with 11 bases between. The CDR3 extends over 12 amino acids. CDR1 SQVTM and CDR2 ANQGSEA come from the germline V gene.

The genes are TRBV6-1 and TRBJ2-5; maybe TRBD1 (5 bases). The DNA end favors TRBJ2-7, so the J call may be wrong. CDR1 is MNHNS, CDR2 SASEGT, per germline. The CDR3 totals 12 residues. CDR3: CASSKTGYEQYF. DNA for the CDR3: TGTGCCAGCAGTAAAACAGGATACGAGCAGTACTTC.

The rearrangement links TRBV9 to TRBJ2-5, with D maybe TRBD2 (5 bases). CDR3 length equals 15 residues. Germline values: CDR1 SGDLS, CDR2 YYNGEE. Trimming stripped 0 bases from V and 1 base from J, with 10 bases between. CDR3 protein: CASSVGLASQETQYF. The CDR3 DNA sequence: TGTGCCAGCAGCGTAGGGCTAGCTTCCCAAGAGACCCAGTACTTC.

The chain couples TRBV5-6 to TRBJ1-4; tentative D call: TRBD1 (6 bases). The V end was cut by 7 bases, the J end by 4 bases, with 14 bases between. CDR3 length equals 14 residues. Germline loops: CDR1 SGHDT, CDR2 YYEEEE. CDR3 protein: CASGRGIDNEKLFF. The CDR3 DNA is TGTGCCAGCGGTAGGGGGATCGATAATGAAAAACTGTTTTTT.